This T cell receptor beta chain was documented in a study of OX40 agonist ivuxolimab in advanced cancers. J gave up 6 bases and V 6 bases, and 6 bases lay outside the gene matches. CDR1 and CDR2 (germline): LNHDA, SQIVND (reference sequence). The CDR3 is 14 residues long. Measured with immunoSEQ multiplex PCR; TCRdb has only the in-frame clones, and not every one. The sample has over 85,000 clones, around 90% seen once. Baseline, cycle 4 day 1, and cycle 7 day 1 were the blood sampling points. This rearrangement joins TRBV19 to TRBJ2-7; 12 nucleotides align to TRBD2. The TCR comes from an adult with an advanced solid tumor such as melanoma, head and neck, liver or kidney cancer. The starting material was CD4+ or CD8+ T cells sorted from blood, obtained in a trial of the OX40 agonist ivuxolimab. The CDR3 nucleotides are TGTGCCAGTAGCCCGACTAGCGGGAGTTCCGAGCAGTACTTC. It is translated as CASSPTSGSSEQYF.